This is a list of T cell receptor beta chains from one sample in a study of tumor and adjacent non-tumor tissue in lung cancer. Via MiXCR, TCRdb re-called the multiplex PCR reads, giving one row per CDR3 protein. The profile shows roughly 82,000 distinct CDR3 sequences, 76% of them singletons. Sequenced input: distant non-tumor lung tissue. The receptor source for this set is a woman in her fifties or sixties with non-small cell lung cancer. The CDR3 runs from the conserved cysteine through the conserved F or W. The order of the fields is D gene, clone size, J gene, V gene, CDR3 protein, CDR3 DNA. D genes are given only for firm matches. Only part of the rows carry a size: once, few, many, or a class if the clone is expanded.

NA NA TRBJ1-2 TRBV5-6 CASSPARFRSANYGYTF TGTGCCAGCAGCCCGGCAAGATTCAGGTCCGCTAACTATGGCTACACCTTC
NA NA TRBJ2-2 TRBV28 CASSLGSYTWELFF TGTGCCAGCAGCCTGGGGTCCTACACCTGGGAGCTGTTTTTT
TRBD1 few TRBJ1-1 TRBV4-2 CASSPRDSPLNTETFF TGTGCCAGTAGCCCTCGGGACAGCCCTTTGAACACTGAAACTTTCTTT
TRBD2 NA TRBJ2-1 TRBV28 CASSAPGGPYNEQFF TGTGCCAGCAGCGCCCCGGGAGGGCCCTACAATGAGCAGTTCTTC
NA NA TRBJ2-7 TRBV20-1 CSAPREDGSRVEQYF TGCAGTGCTCCCCGCGAGGACGGGAGTAGAGTTGAGCAGTACTTC
NA NA TRBJ1-1 TRBV10-2 CANSDSSNTEALF TGCGCCAACAGTGATAGTTCGAACACTGAAGCTCTCTTT
NA NA TRBJ2-5 TRBV29-1 CIVDRGHQETQYF TGTATCGTCGACCGGGGCCACCAAGAGACCCAGTACTTC
NA NA TRBJ2-7 TRBV6-5 CASTALGREHGEQYF TGTGCCAGCACCGCACTCGGTAGGGAGCATGGAGAGCAGTACTTC
NA NA TRBJ1-2 TRBV6-2/TRBV6-3 CANDRADGDGHTF TGTGCCAACGATAGAGCGGACGGTGATGGCCACACCTTC
NA NA TRBJ2-1 TRBV12-3/TRBV12-4 CASSLASGDEQFF TGTGCCAGCAGCCTGGCGTCCGGGGATGAGCAGTTCTTC
TRBD1 NA TRBJ2-1 TRBV29-1 CSVPSDGTGKDNEQFF TGCAGCGTCCCCAGTGACGGGACAGGGAAAGACAATGAGCAGTTTTTC
TRBD2 once TRBJ2-5 TRBV28 CASSPPWGGESQYF TGTGCCAGCAGCCCCCCTTGGGGGGGAGAGAGCCAGTACTTC
NA NA TRBJ1-1 TRBV12-3/TRBV12-4 CVSSKNMGNTEAFF TGTGTCAGCAGCAAAAACATGGGAAACACTGAAGCTTTCTTT
TRBD1 NA TRBJ2-1 TRBV11-2 CVNSLEPGQGFTEQFF TGTGTCAACAGCTTGGAACCGGGACAGGGATTCACTGAGCAATTCTTC
NA large TRBJ2-4 TRBV12-3/TRBV12-4 CASSLGAVDGAPIYF TGTGCCAGCAGTTTAGGAGCGGTAGACGGTGCGCCAATTTACTTC
NA NA TRBJ2-7 TRBV11-2 CASSLTDNSHERYF TGTGCCAGCAGCTTAACCGATAACTCCCACGAGCGGTATTTC
NA once TRBJ2-7 TRBV4-1 CATSQGGVDNHYEQYF TGCGCCACCAGCCAAGGAGGGGTAGACAATCACTACGAGCAATACTTC
TRBD1 NA TRBJ2-7 TRBV5-6 CASSLVSGQGATTFYEQYF TGTGCTAGCAGCTTGGTTTCGGGTCAGGGGGCGACCACTTTCTACGAGCAGTACTTC